A single sample gave rise to the 15 T cell receptor beta chains below, sequenced in a study of blood T cell repertoires in COVID-19 (dated by TCRdb to 2020 to 2022). Libraries were constructed by the immunoSEQ multiplex PCR assay. TCRdb limited this immuneACCESS table to in-frame rearrangements with V and J called. A share of clones is missing; checked studies link under half to unresolved V genes, and the rest is unexplained. Across this sample there are roughly 140,000 clones, with about nine tenths seen only once. 28% of the sample is held by the ten biggest clonotypes. Sequenced input: peripheral blood. The receptor source for this set is a human donor in a cohort sampled during active COVID-19.

The V call is TRBV29-1, the J call TRBJ2-5; 10 bases map to TRBD1. The CDR3 covers 14 residues. Germline CDR1 and CDR2: SQVTM and ANQGSEA. The ends lost 4 bases at V and 10 bases at J; junction bases unmatched: 12. This CDR3 is CSVVGTGERVSQYF. The CDR3 DNA reads TGCAGCGTTGTAGGGACAGGGGAGCGGGTGAGCCAGTACTTC.

The chain combines TRBV11-3 with TRBJ2-1; D perhaps matches TRBD2 (7 bases). Between the trimmed V and J ends, which lost 5 bases and 10 bases, there was a span of 18 bases. Germline CDR1 SGHNT, CDR2 YENEEA. The length of the CDR3 is 14 residues. CDR3 nucleotides: TGTGCCAGCAGCAATCGGACTAGGGGGATGGAGCAGTTCTTC. Its protein is CASSNRTRGMEQFF.

V is TRBV5-4 and J is TRBJ1-2; 10 nucleotides line up with TRBD1. This CDR3 is built from 16 residues. Germline V gives CDR1 SGHNT, CDR2 YYREEE (reference sequence). Unmatched junction bases numbered 10, after V lost 0 bases and J lost 8 bases. The CDR3 reads CASSLVGTGVPWGYTF. The CDR3 nucleotides read TGTGCCAGCAGCTTGGTCGGGACAGGGGTGCCCTGGGGCTACACCTTC.

The rearrangement links TRBV5-1 to TRBJ2-7; D is possibly TRBD2 (5 bases). Germline V lookup: CDR1 SGHRS, CDR2 YFSETQ. V lost 3 bases to trimming and J lost 0 bases, with 10 bases between them. CDR3 size: 14 residues. The CDR3 protein is CASSSGKSSYEQYF. CDR3 DNA: TGCGCCAGCAGCTCGGGGAAAAGCTCCTACGAGCAGTACTTC.

The J gene is TRBJ1-2, the V gene TRBV12-3 or TRBV12-4; TRBD1 aligns across 8 bases. V shed 7 bases, J shed 3 bases, and the junction held 4 bases outside the gene matches. CDR3 size: 13 residues. The CDR3 here is CASTTGDHYGYTF. For the CDR3, the DNA is TGTGCCAGCACGACAGGGGATCACTATGGCTACACCTTC.

V and J are TRBV9 and TRBJ1-2, with D uncertain. The germline V and J ends were trimmed by 3 bases and 4 bases, with 7 bases remaining between them. Germline values: CDR1 SGDLS, CDR2 YYNGEE. The CDR3 is 12 residues long. CDR3 residues: CASSATFYGYTF. The DNA of the CDR3 is TGTGCCAGCAGCGCTACCTTCTATGGCTACACCTTC.

The V gene is TRBV2, the J gene TRBJ1-2, with 7 positions matching TRBD1. V trimming: 6 bases; J trimming: 3 bases; junction bases outside the gene matches: 7. CDR3 length: 14 residues. The germline gives CDR1 SNHLY, CDR2 FYNNEI. CDR3 loop: CASRPQGNDYGYTF. The CDR3 coding sequence is TGTGCCAGCAGGCCACAGGGGAACGACTATGGCTACACCTTC.

V is TRBV28 and J is TRBJ1-5; a possible D gene is TRBD1 (5 bases). Deletions cut 3 bases from V and 4 bases from J, with 10 bases between. Germline V gene data show CDR1 as MDHEN and CDR2 as SYDVKM. The CDR3 is 14 residues long. This chain's CDR3 is CASSLGGGNQPQHF. The DNA for the CDR3 is TGTGCCAGCAGTTTGGGCGGGGGGAATCAGCCCCAGCATTTT.

V gene TRBV5-4 combines with J gene TRBJ2-3; possible D gene TRBD1, 6 bases. The V and J ends lost 4 bases and 0 bases respectively, with 12 bases between them. Germline V gene data show CDR1 as SGHNT and CDR2 as YYREEE (reference sequence). CDR3 length equals 15 residues. The CDR3 reads CASSPIGQSTDTQYF. CDR3 nucleotide sequence: TGTGCCAGCAGCCCCATCGGACAGAGCACAGATACGCAGTATTTT.

The J gene is TRBJ1-4, the V gene TRBV4-3; tentatively, D is TRBD1 (5 bases). Between the trimmed V and J ends, which lost 3 bases and 8 bases, there was a span of 13 bases. This CDR3 has 14 amino acids. Germline V gene data show CDR1 as LGHNA and CDR2 as YSLEER. CDR3 loop: CASSQGQSGEKLFF. DNA of the CDR3: TGCGCCAGCAGCCAGGGGCAGTCAGGGGAAAAACTGTTTTTT.

The rearrangement joins TRBV7-3 to TRBJ2-1; 7 nucleotides line up with TRBD2. V lost 5 bases, J lost 4 bases, and 11 bases stayed unmatched. The germline CDR1 and CDR2 sequences are SGHTA and FQGTGA. CDR3 length equals 16 residues. Here the CDR3 DNA reads TGTGCCAGCAGCCACTCCGGGACTACATCTTACAATGAGCAGTTCTTC. Translated: CASSHSGTTSYNEQFF.

This clone showed up just once. The chain employs TRBV2 and TRBJ1-2; possibly TRBD1 for D (6 bases). Germline values: CDR1 SNHLY, CDR2 FYNNEI. The V end was cut by 3 bases, the J end by 4 bases, with 9 bases between. CDR3 size: 13 residues. The CDR3 sequence is CASSDTGTYGYTF. Here the CDR3 DNA reads TGTGCCAGCAGTGACACAGGGACCTATGGCTACACCTTC.

The chain recombines TRBV15 with TRBJ2-7, with 9 nucleotides matching TRBD1. CDR3 length: 15 residues. The germline CDR1 and CDR2 sequences are LNHNV and YYDKDF (reference sequence). V was pared by 3 bases and J by 2 bases, with 5 bases of the junction left unmatched. The DNA of the CDR3 is TGTGCCACCAGCAGGGATGGACAGGGGCCCTACGAGCAGTACTTC. It is translated as CATSRDGQGPYEQYF.

The genes are TRBV5-8 and TRBJ2-7; 11 nucleotides agree with TRBD2. Unmatched junction bases numbered 10, after V lost 2 bases and J lost 0 bases. This CDR3 comprises 18 residues. Germline-derived CDR1 and CDR2 are SGHTS and YDEGEE. In nucleotides, the CDR3 is TGTGCCAGCAGCTTTACCCTAGCGGGGGGCCCCAGCTCCTACGAGCAGTACTTC. This translates into CASSFTLAGGPSSYEQYF.

V usage is TRBV29-1 and J usage is TRBJ1-2; TRBD1 matches 9 bases. The CDR3 contains 15 residues. The V gene's germline CDR1 is SQVTM and CDR2 ANQGSEA. Losses at the gene ends were 6 bases for V and 4 bases for J; bases not matched to a gene: 12. The CDR3 nucleotides are TGCAGCGTCTCTCCTCCCGGGACAGGGACCTATGGCTACACCTTC. It is translated as CSVSPPGTGTYGYTF.